This entry describes one TCR beta chain. The time point denotes: blood 2 weeks post-SBRT. As to treatment: 15 Gy SBRT to primary tumor, nephrectomy 4 weeks later. Profiling relied on immunoSEQ multiplex PCR, and the TCRdb table lists in-frame clones only, not all of them. The sample has some 130,000 clones, about 81% seen once; the top ten hold 1.5% to 2%. This record comes from a study of radiation and T cells in renal cell carcinoma. The germline V gene has CDR1 SGHNT and CDR2 YYREEE (reference sequence). V was pared by 6 bases and J by 5 bases, with 15 bases between. This CDR3 is 13 amino acids long.

This clonotype was obtained from a woman in her fifties or sixties with renal cell carcinoma. V usage is TRBV5-4 and J usage is TRBJ2-7; D may be TRBD1 (6 bases). This material consisted of blood, taken from a patient whose treatment included radiotherapy and nephrectomy. The CDR3 loop is CASTPGVEDEQYF. CDR3 nucleotide sequence: TGTGCCAGCACACCAGGGGTTGAAGACGAGCAGTACTTC. Together with reference TRBV5-4 and TRBJ2-7, the CDR3 gives the full variable domain: ETGVTQSPTHLIKTRGQQVTLRCSSQSGHNTVSWYQQALGQGPQFIFQYYREEENGRGNFPPRFSGLQFPNYSSELNVNALELDDSALYLCASTPGVEDEQYFGPGTRLTVT.